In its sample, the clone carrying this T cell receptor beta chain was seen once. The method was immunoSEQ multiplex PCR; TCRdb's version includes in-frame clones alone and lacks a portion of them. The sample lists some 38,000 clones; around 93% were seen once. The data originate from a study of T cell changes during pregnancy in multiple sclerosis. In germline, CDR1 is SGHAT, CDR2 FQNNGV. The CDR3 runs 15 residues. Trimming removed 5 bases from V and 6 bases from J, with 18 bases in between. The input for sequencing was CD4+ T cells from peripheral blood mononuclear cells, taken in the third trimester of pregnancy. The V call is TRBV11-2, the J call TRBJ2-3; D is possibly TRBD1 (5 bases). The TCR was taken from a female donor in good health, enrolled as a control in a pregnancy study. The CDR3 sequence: CASSLQGLLTDTQYF. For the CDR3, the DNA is TGTGCCAGCAGCCTTCAGGGCCTTCTCACGGATACGCAGTATTTT.